One and the same sample provided the 21 T cell receptor beta chains below, sequenced in a study of blood T cell repertoires in COVID-19. TCRdb's table, derived via immunoSEQ multiplex PCR, lists solely in-frame clones and lacks some. The sample carries approximately 300,000 clones, roughly 90% recorded once. Sequencing input: peripheral blood. Source of these receptors: a woman in her thirties with COVID-19, enrolled during active disease.

The chain is built from TRBV6-5 and TRBJ2-3, with D uncertain. V was cut by 4 bases and J by 7 bases, with 15 bases left in between. The CDR3 extends over 14 amino acids. The V gene's germline CDR1 is MNHEY and CDR2 SVGAGI. CDR3 bases: TGTGCCAGCAGTTTATCCAACTACCCCAATACGCAGTATTTT. Its translation: CASSLSNYPNTQYF.

The chain is built from TRBV19 and TRBJ1-5, with D possibly being TRBD1 (5 bases). The V end lost 3 bases, the J end lost 6 bases, and 12 bases lay between the germline ends. Germline CDR1 is LNHDA and CDR2 is SQIVND (reference sequence). CDR3 size: 14 residues. In nucleotides, the CDR3 is TGTGCCAGTAGTATTTTAGGGGCTCTTCAGCCCCAGCATTTT. Protein: CASSILGALQPQHF. The full variable domain, in which reference TRBV19 and TRBJ1-5 provide the parts outside the CDR3, is DGGITQSPKYLFRKEGQNVTLSCEQNLNHDAMYWYRQDPGQGLRLIYYSQIVNDFQKGDIAEGYSVSREKKESFPLTVTSAQKNPTAFYLCASSILGALQPQHFGDGTRLSIL.

The rearrangement links TRBV2 to TRBJ2-5; 7 positions agree with TRBD2. The CDR3 sequence is 16 residues long. J lost 4 bases, V lost 3 bases, and 11 bases had no gene match. CDR1 is SNHLY and CDR2 is FYNNEI in the germline V gene. The CDR3 DNA is TGTGCCAGCAGTGAGGAGGGAGGGGCCGACGGAGAGACCCAGTACTTC. Encoded protein: CASSEEGGADGETQYF.

This rearrangement joins TRBV6-5 to TRBJ2-7; the match to TRBD1 covers 8 bases. The CDR3 extends over 13 amino acids. The germline V gene encodes CDR1 MNHEY and CDR2 SVGAGI. The ends lost 6 bases at V and 2 bases at J; junction bases unmatched: 3. For the CDR3, the DNA is TGTGCCAGCAGGCCGACAGGGGCCTACGAGCAGTACTTC. Its translation is CASRPTGAYEQYF.

The V call is TRBV5-1, the J call TRBJ2-7, with 11 bases lining up with TRBD1. CDR1 SGHRS and CDR2 YFSETQ come from the germline V gene. V lost 4 bases to trimming and J lost 5 bases; unmatched junction nucleotides: 8. The CDR3 is made up of 15 amino acids. CDR3 DNA: TGCGCCAGCAGCCAAGGACAGGGGGCATCGAACGAGCAGTACTTC. Protein: CASSQGQGASNEQYF.

This clone was picked up one time. This rearrangement joins TRBV13 to TRBJ1-6; TRBD1 matches at 7 bases. Trimming took 4 bases from V and 5 from J; bases not matched to a gene: 2. Germline CDR1 PRHDT, CDR2 FYEKMQ (reference sequence). The CDR3 is made up of 14 amino acids. The CDR3 region has the DNA TGTGCCAGCAGCTCCGACAGGGATAATTCACCCCTCCACTTT. Amino acid sequence: CASSSDRDNSPLHF. Together with reference TRBV13 and TRBJ1-6, the CDR3 gives the full variable domain: AAGVIQSPRHLIKEKRETATLKCYPIPRHDTVYWYQQGPGQDPQFLISFYEKMQSDKGSIPDRFSAQQFSDYHSELNMSSLELGDSALYFCASSSDRDNSPLHFGNGTRLTVT.

This clone appeared once. The rearrangement links TRBV18 to TRBJ1-1; D call uncertain. The CDR3 is 12 residues long. Germline V gene data show CDR1 as KGHSH and CDR2 as LQKENI. V dropped 6 bases and J dropped 1 base, with 6 bases sitting between them. This chain's CDR3 is CASSSGNTEAFF. Here the CDR3 DNA reads TGTGCCAGCTCTTCAGGGAACACTGAAGCTTTCTTT.

V is TRBV5-6 and J is TRBJ1-2, with a weak D call TRBD1 (5 bases). Germline V gene sequence: CDR1 SGHDT, CDR2 YYEEEE. This CDR3 contains 14 residues. V lost 2 bases and J 5 bases, leaving 13 bases between the germline ends. The CDR3 sequence: CASSFRGAGYGYTF. The CDR3, as DNA: TGTGCCAGCAGCTTTAGGGGCGCCGGGTATGGCTACACCTTC.

The table lists this clone with a count of one. The CDR3 is CASSLSGGPYNEQFF. The CDR3 DNA is TGTGCCAGCAGCCTCAGCGGGGGGCCTTACAATGAGCAGTTCTTC. The V call is TRBV7-6, the J call TRBJ2-1, with TRBD2 matching over 9 bases. V shed 5 bases, J shed 4 bases, and the junction held 6 bases outside the gene matches. CDR1 and CDR2 (germline): SGHVS, FNYEAQ. CDR3 length: 15 amino acids.

This rearrangement joins TRBV6-5 to TRBJ1-1; D is uncertain. The CDR3 is made up of 13 amino acids. The V gene lost 6 bases and the J gene lost 5 bases, with 13 bases spanning the gap. Germline CDR1 MNHEY, CDR2 SVGAGI. CDR3 sequence reads: CASRTSTGTEAFF. DNA of the CDR3: TGTGCCAGCAGAACCTCTACGGGGACTGAAGCTTTCTTT.

A word on this clone: An end of the junction differs from the germline gene, which may be a read error. The chain is built from TRBV27 and TRBJ2-2, with 14 bases lining up with TRBD2. Germline V gene sequence: CDR1 MNHEY, CDR2 SMNVEV (reference sequence). The CDR3 has 20 amino acids. In DNA form, the CDR3 reads TGTGCCGGCAGTCCCACGCCACCGGGACTAGCGGGGGACCGCGCCGGGGAGCTGTTTTTT. Protein product: CAGSPTPPGLAGDRAGELFF.

The chain carries TRBV4-1 and TRBJ1-1; D perhaps matches TRBD1 (5 bases). The CDR3 is 14 amino acids. V was cut by 0 bases and J by 11 bases, with 16 bases left in between. Looked up from germline, CDR1 is MGHRA and CDR2 is YSYEKL. CDR3 DNA: TGCGCCAGCAGCCAAGACAGGGTTTTCCACTGGGCTTTCTTT. It yields the protein CASSQDRVFHWAFF.

This chain connects TRBV29-1 to TRBJ2-1; D is possibly TRBD2 (6 bases). The germline V and J ends were trimmed by 6 bases and 2 bases, with 11 bases remaining between them. CDR1 SQVTM and CDR2 ANQGSEA come from the germline V gene. The CDR3 is 13 residues long. The CDR3 is CSVARDPYNEQFF. In nucleotides, the CDR3 is TGCAGCGTCGCGCGGGACCCCTACAATGAGCAGTTCTTC.

This clone was observed a handful of times. The J gene is TRBJ1-5, the V gene TRBV7-8; TRBD1 agrees at 8 bases. The CDR3 runs to 16 residues. The V gene end was trimmed by 4 bases and the J gene end by 3 bases; junction bases not matched to a gene: 8. In germline, CDR1 is SGHVS, CDR2 FQNEAQ. The CDR3 DNA is TGTGCCAGCAGCTCCTGGACAGGGAGAACCAATCAGCCCCAGCATTTT. It yields the protein CASSSWTGRTNQPQHF.

This chain uses TRBV5-1 with TRBJ1-1; D not certain. Germline V gene sequence: CDR1 SGHRS, CDR2 YFSETQ. The CDR3 contains 14 residues. Between the trimmed V and J ends, which lost 6 bases and 4 bases, there was a span of 16 bases. DNA of the CDR3: TGCGCCAGCACCGGCGGAGGACGGGTCACTGAAGCTTTCTTT. It translates to CASTGGGRVTEAFF. The full variable domain, rest sourced from reference TRBV5-1 and TRBJ1-1, is KAGVTQTPRYLIKTRGQQVTLSCSPISGHRSVSWYQQTPGQGLQFLFEYFSETQRNKGNFPGRFSGRQFSNSRSEMNVSTLELGDSALYLCASTGGGRVTEAFFGQGTRLTVV.

V usage is TRBV6-5 and J usage is TRBJ1-5; TRBD1 is a possible D gene (6 bases). V lost 6 bases to trimming and J lost 5 bases, with 8 bases between them. Germline V gene sequence: CDR1 MNHEY, CDR2 SVGAGI. The CDR3 runs 12 residues. In DNA, the CDR3 is TGTGCCAGCAGGGACAGATATCAGCCCCAGCATTTT. It translates to CASRDRYQPQHF.

The rearrangement uses TRBV5-1 and TRBJ1-5, with 9 bases lining up with TRBD1. This CDR3 has 15 amino acids. The germline CDR1 and CDR2 sequences are SGHRS and YFSETQ. V shed 4 bases and J 1 base; nucleotides not matched to a gene: 3. The DNA for the CDR3 is TGCGCCAGCAGCAGGACAGGGGCGAGCAATCAGCCCCAGCATTTT. Its translation: CASSRTGASNQPQHF.

The rearrangement links TRBV6-6 to TRBJ1-5; D not resolved. V was clipped by 8 bases and J by 5 bases, with 13 bases between them. Germline-derived CDR1 and CDR2 are MNHNY and SVGAGI (reference sequence). The length of the CDR3 is 13 residues. The CDR3 loop is CASSIYVDQPQHF. Here the CDR3 DNA reads TGTGCCAGCTCCATCTATGTGGATCAGCCCCAGCATTTT.

This chain links TRBV24-1 with TRBJ1-1, with D possibly matching TRBD1 (6 bases). Germline loops: CDR1 KGHDR, CDR2 SFDVKD. CDR3 size: 17 residues. Trimming removed 5 bases from V and 4 bases from J, with 22 bases in between. DNA of the CDR3: TGTGCCACCAGTGGCCCCTCCTCGGCAGGGGTACGCACTGAAGCTTTCTTT. This gives the protein CATSGPSSAGVRTEAFF.

The chain joins TRBV6-2 or TRBV6-3 to TRBJ1-2; D may be TRBD1 (5 bases). The CDR3 spans 15 residues. Germline V gives CDR1 MNHEY, CDR2 SVGEGT. V lost 0 bases, J lost 2 bases, and 10 bases lay in between. CDR3 amino acids: CASSYSGGTNYGYTF. In nucleotides, the CDR3 is TGTGCCAGCAGTTACTCAGGAGGGACCAACTATGGCTACACCTTC.

This clone was recorded only once. The chain has TRBV24-1 and TRBJ1-2; D might be TRBD1 (5 bases). The CDR3 totals 13 residues. The V gene lost 3 bases and the J gene lost 8 bases, with 12 bases spanning the gap. The germline V gene encodes CDR1 KGHDR and CDR2 SFDVKD. This chain's CDR3 is CATSDGGARGYTF. In nucleotides, the CDR3 is TGTGCCACCAGTGATGGAGGGGCAAGAGGCTACACCTTC.